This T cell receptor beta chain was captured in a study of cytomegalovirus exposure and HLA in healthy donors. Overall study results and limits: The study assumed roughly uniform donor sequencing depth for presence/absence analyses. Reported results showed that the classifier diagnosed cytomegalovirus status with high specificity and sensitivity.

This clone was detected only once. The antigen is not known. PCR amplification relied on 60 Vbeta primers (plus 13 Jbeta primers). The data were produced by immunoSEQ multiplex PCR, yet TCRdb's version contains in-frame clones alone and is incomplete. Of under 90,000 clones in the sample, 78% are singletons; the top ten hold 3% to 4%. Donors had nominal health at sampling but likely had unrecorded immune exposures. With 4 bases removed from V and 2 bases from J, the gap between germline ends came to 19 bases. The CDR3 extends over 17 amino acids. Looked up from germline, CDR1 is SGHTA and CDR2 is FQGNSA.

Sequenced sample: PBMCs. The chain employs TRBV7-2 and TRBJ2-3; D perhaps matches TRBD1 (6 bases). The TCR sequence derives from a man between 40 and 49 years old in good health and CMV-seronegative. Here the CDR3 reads CASSSRARGTPTDTQYF. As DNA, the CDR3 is TGTGCCAGCAGCTCCCGGGCTAGGGGGACCCCCACAGATACGCAGTATTTT.